Below, 19 T cell receptor beta chains from the same sample are listed, as sequenced in a study of spatial heterogeneity in lung cancer. Overall study findings and caveats: How many expanded intratumoral alpha and beta TCRs were present tracked the tumor mutation count, which was a count of nonsynonymous mutations.

Their target antigens are unknown. Time point noted: sample taken at primary tumor resection. TCRdb used MiXCR to reprocess the 5' RACE reads, holding one entry per CDR3 protein. The sample yields about 100,000 distinct CDR3 sequences, under 4.5% seen once. This sample comprised lung tumor tissue, obtained at surgery. The receptors stem from a male donor with early-stage non-small cell lung cancer.

Ten or more counts support this clonotype. The chain couples TRBV7-2 to TRBJ2-1; D not certain. Trimming removed 5 bases from V and 2 bases from J, with 16 bases in between. The CDR3 extends over 16 amino acids. Germline V lookup: CDR1 SGHTA, CDR2 FQGNSA. The CDR3 here is CASSPSSGEPYNEQFF. CDR3 coding DNA: TGTGCCAGCAGCCCCAGTTCGGGCGAACCCTACAATGAGCAGTTCTTC.

There are a few counts of this clonotype. This chain connects TRBV13 to TRBJ2-1, with TRBD2 matching 10 bases. Germline V lookup: CDR1 PRHDT, CDR2 FYEKMQ (reference sequence). V was clipped by 5 bases and J by 2 bases; unmatched bases: 6. The CDR3 consists of 16 residues. DNA for the CDR3: TGTGCCAGCAGCCCCCGGACTAGCGGACCCTACAATGAGCAGTTCTTC. It translates to CASSPRTSGPYNEQFF.

This clonotype was observed at least ten times. V and J are TRBV28 and TRBJ1-1; no definite D call. The V and J ends lost 8 bases and 3 bases respectively, with 13 bases between them. Germline V gene lookup returns CDR1 MDHEN and CDR2 SYDVKM. The CDR3 covers 13 residues. As DNA, the CDR3 is TGTGCCAGCGTAGCCGTCACCGACACTGAAGCTTTCTTT. Translating it yields CASVAVTDTEAFF.

In this sample, this clonotype turned up a few times. The rearrangement links TRBV5-6 to TRBJ2-1; TRBD1 matches at 9 bases. The CDR3 spans 17 residues. V gave up 3 bases and J gave up 1 base; unmatched junction bases: 8. Per germline, CDR1 SGHDT and CDR2 YYEEEE. The CDR3 spells CASSSNLQGASYNEQFF. CDR3 DNA: TGTGCCAGCAGCTCAAACCTACAGGGGGCTTCCTACAATGAGCAGTTCTTC. Combining the CDR3 with reference TRBV5-6 and TRBJ2-1 gives the whole variable domain DAGVTQSPTHLIKTRGQQVTLRCSPKSGHDTVSWYQQALGQGPQFIFQYYEEEERQRGNFPDRFSGHQFPNYSSELNVNALLLGDSALYLCASSSNLQGASYNEQFFGPGTRLTVL.

This clonotype appeared many times. The J gene is TRBJ2-7, the V gene TRBV20-1; no clear D. With 1 base removed from V and 4 bases from J, the gap between germline ends came to 14 bases. CDR3 size: 14 residues. In germline, CDR1 is DFQATT, CDR2 SNEGSKA (reference sequence). CDR3 residues: CSARVIGSGYEQYF. CDR3 in DNA: TGCAGTGCTAGAGTTATAGGGTCGGGTTACGAGCAGTACTTC.

This clonotype was counted at least ten times. The chain joins TRBV27 to TRBJ2-1; 8 nucleotides agree with TRBD2. Trimming took 6 bases from V and 9 from J; bases not matched to a gene: 13. The CDR3 consists of 15 residues. CDR1 and CDR2 (germline): MNHEY, SMNVEV (reference sequence). CDR3 protein: CASRTSANLQGEQFF. The CDR3 coding sequence is TGTGCCAGCAGGACTAGCGCCAATTTACAGGGTGAGCAGTTCTTC.

This clonotype showed up just a few times. As DNA, the CDR3 is TGCAGTGCGAGGACCACAGGGGAAGGCTATGGCTACACCTTC. Its translation: CSARTTGEGYGYTF. The chain employs TRBV20-1 and TRBJ1-2, with 7 positions matching TRBD1. Germline V CDR1 and CDR2: DFQATT, SNEGSKA (reference sequence). The CDR3 consists of 14 residues. V trimming: 6 bases; J trimming: 4 bases; junction bases outside the gene matches: 11.

This clonotype showed up many times. The rearrangement joins TRBV28 to TRBJ2-1; D may be TRBD2 (5 bases). Trimming cost V 2 bases and J 8 bases, with 16 bases left between them. The CDR3 extends over 15 amino acids. The germline gives CDR1 MDHEN, CDR2 SYDVKM. The DNA of the CDR3 is TGTGCCAGCAGTTTAGTCGTGGGAGCTATCGATGAGCAGTTCTTC. It is translated as CASSLVVGAIDEQFF.

Ten or more counts support this clonotype. The rearrangement uses TRBV28 and TRBJ2-7; unclear D gene. From germline, CDR1 is MDHEN and CDR2 SYDVKM. The CDR3 sequence is 14 residues long. V was cut by 5 bases and J by 6 bases, with 17 bases left in between. In DNA form, the CDR3 reads TGTGCCAGCAGTCTTAGTGGACCTCGGCGCGAGCAGTACTTC. It specifies CASSLSGPRREQYF.

This clonotype was found many times. J is TRBJ1-5 and V is TRBV20-1, with 7 bases identical to TRBD1. V gave up 5 bases and J gave up 4 bases; unmatched junction bases: 5. The CDR3 totals 13 residues. The germline CDR1 and CDR2 sequences are DFQATT and SNEGSKA (reference sequence). Here the CDR3 reads CSAGPGGNQPQHF. As DNA, the CDR3 is TGCAGTGCTGGTCCAGGGGGGAATCAGCCCCAGCATTTT.

The chain uses TRBV6-1 and TRBJ2-3; D uncertain. The germline V and J ends were trimmed by 1 base and 4 bases, with 6 bases remaining between them. The CDR3 contains 13 residues. CDR1 is MNHNS and CDR2 is SASEGT in the germline V gene. This CDR3 is CASSEGAADTQYF. CDR3 sequence (DNA): TGTGCCAGCAGTGAAGGTGCAGCAGATACGCAGTATTTT.

This clonotype has just a few counts. This rearrangement joins TRBV10-2 to TRBJ1-5; D is possibly TRBD1 (6 bases). Looked up from germline, CDR1 is WSHSY and CDR2 is SAAADI. CDR3 size: 14 residues. V was shortened by 4 bases and J by 6 bases, with 13 bases between the two germline ends. DNA of the CDR3: TGCGCCAGCAGTGCGGCAGGGACAACTCAGCCCCAGCATTTT. Translation gives CASSAAGTTQPQHF.

This clonotype was counted at least ten times. The CDR3 reads CASSPPLAGVPDTQYF. Here the CDR3 DNA reads TGTGCCAGCAGCCCCCCACTAGCGGGAGTACCAGATACGCAGTATTTT. This rearrangement joins TRBV7-2 to TRBJ2-3, with 11 bases identical to TRBD2. The CDR3 is 16 residues long. The germline V gene encodes CDR1 SGHTA and CDR2 FQGNSA. After removal of 5 bases from V and 4 bases from J, the junction contained 8 bases not matched to a gene.

The V gene is TRBV7-2, the J gene TRBJ1-3; D remains ambiguous. V lost 5 bases to trimming and J lost 2 bases, with 4 bases between them. Germline loops: CDR1 SGHTA, CDR2 FQGNSA. CDR3 size: 12 residues. The CDR3 reads CASSRAGNTIYF. CDR3 in DNA: TGTGCCAGCAGCCGAGCTGGAAACACCATATATTTT. Variable domain in full (rest from reference TRBV7-2 and TRBJ1-3): GAGVSQSPSNKVTEKGKDVELRCDPISGHTALYWYRQSLGQGLEFLIYFQGNSAPDKSGLPSDRFSAERTGGSVSTLTIQRTQQEDSAVYLCASSRAGNTIYFGEGSWLTVV.

In this sample, this clonotype turned up many times. The chain's CDR3 is CASSLRGGSYEQYF. Here the CDR3 DNA reads TGTGCCAGCAGTTTACGAGGCGGATCCTACGAGCAGTACTTC. The V and J genes are TRBV28 and TRBJ2-7; D not certain. This CDR3 is 14 amino acids long. Germline V lookup: CDR1 MDHEN, CDR2 SYDVKM. The V gene lost 2 bases and the J gene lost 1 base, with 9 bases spanning the gap.

This clonotype occurred many times. CDR3: CASSVVQDEQFF. The CDR3 coding sequence is TGTGCCAGCAGCGTAGTTCAGGATGAGCAGTTCTTC. The V gene is TRBV9, the J gene TRBJ2-1; D is unresolved. This CDR3 spans 12 amino acids. The V and J ends lost 0 bases and 8 bases respectively, with 6 bases between them. CDR1 and CDR2 (germline): SGDLS, YYNGEE.

This clonotype has ten or more counts. This chain links TRBV6-6 with TRBJ2-1; D gene ambiguous. The CDR3 spans 14 residues. CDR1 is MNHNY and CDR2 is SVGAGI in the germline V gene (reference sequence). The V end was cut by 7 bases, the J end by 6 bases, with 16 bases between. CDR3 in amino acids: CASTVSAPPNEQFF. The CDR3 DNA reads as TGTGCCAGCACTGTGTCGGCCCCCCCCAATGAGCAGTTCTTC.

This clonotype was counted ten times or more. The chain joins TRBV12-3 or TRBV12-4 to TRBJ2-5; 8 nucleotides match TRBD1. The CDR3 consists of 14 residues. V shed 5 bases and J 5 bases; nucleotides not matched to a gene: 7. The CDR3, as DNA: TGTGCCAGCAGTAACCAGGGGGCACACGAGACCCAGTACTTC. Amino acid sequence: CASSNQGAHETQYF.

This clonotype was seen a handful of times. CDR3 protein: CSARTGGANVLTF. The CDR3 DNA follows: TGCAGTGCCCGGACTGGCGGGGCCAACGTCCTGACTTTC. The chain uses TRBV20-1 and TRBJ2-6; D perhaps matches TRBD2 (5 bases). The CDR3 consists of 13 residues. With 6 bases removed from V and 4 bases from J, the gap between germline ends came to 10 bases. Germline V gene data show CDR1 as DFQATT and CDR2 as SNEGSKA (reference sequence).